This T cell receptor beta chain was identified in a study of early T cells in non-severe SARS-CoV-2 infection. TCRdb re-called the 5' RACE reads with MiXCR, one entry per CDR3 protein. The sample lists under 85,000 distinct CDR3 sequences, 12% seen once, with over 2.5% in the top ten. This CDR3 spans 16 amino acids. V was trimmed by 1 base and J by 12 bases, leaving 19 bases between them. Per germline, CDR1 LGHDT and CDR2 YNNKEL (reference sequence). This clonotype was found a few times. The sequence came from an adult who was a healthcare worker with PCR-confirmed SARS-CoV-2 infection or an uninfected control (not recorded which). Sample: whole blood. The chain employs TRBV3-1 and TRBJ1-6, with D possibly being TRBD1 (6 bases). The CDR3 here is CASSQVWGHPLLPLHF. The CDR3 DNA is TGTGCCAGCAGCCAAGTTTGGGGACACCCACTCCTACCCCTCCACTTT.